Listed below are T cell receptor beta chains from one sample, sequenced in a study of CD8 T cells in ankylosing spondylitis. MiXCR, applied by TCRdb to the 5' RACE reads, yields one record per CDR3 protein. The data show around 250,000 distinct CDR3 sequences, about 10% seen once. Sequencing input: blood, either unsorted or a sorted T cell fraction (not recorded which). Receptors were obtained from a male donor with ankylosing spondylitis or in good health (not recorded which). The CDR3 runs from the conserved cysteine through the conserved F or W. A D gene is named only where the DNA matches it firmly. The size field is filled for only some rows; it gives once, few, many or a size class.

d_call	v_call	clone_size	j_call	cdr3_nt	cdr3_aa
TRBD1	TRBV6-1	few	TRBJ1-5	TGTGCCAGCACACCTCGACAGGGGGTTCTTCGCAATCAGCCCCAGCATTTT	CASTPRQGVLRNQPQHF
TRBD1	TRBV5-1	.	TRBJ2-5	TGCGCCAGCAGCTCCGGGACAGGACAAGAGACCCAGTACTTC	CASSSGTGQETQYF
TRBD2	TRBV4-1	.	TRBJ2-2	TGCGCCAGCAGCCCGGCGGGACTAGCGGGGAGAAACACCGGGGAGCTGTTTTTT	CASSPAGLAGRNTGELFF
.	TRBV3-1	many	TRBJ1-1	TGTGCCAGCAGCCAAGTGTTACGGGTCACTGAAGCTTTCTTT	CASSQVLRVTEAFF
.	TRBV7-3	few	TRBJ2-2	TGTGCCAGCAGCTTCTCAGTAGTCAGCGGGGAGCTGTTTTTT	CASSFSVVSGELFF
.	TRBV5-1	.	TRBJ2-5	TGCGCCAGCAGCCCCTACCTGGGGGTCCAAGAGACCCAGTACTTC	CASSPYLGVQETQYF
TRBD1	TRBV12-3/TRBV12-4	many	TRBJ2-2	TGTGCCAGCAGGCGGACAGGGGTGGACGGGGAGCTGTTTTTT	CASRRTGVDGELFF
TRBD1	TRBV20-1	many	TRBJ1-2	TGCAGTCCTAGACAGGGGCTTTTACTCACCTTC	CSPRQGLLLTF
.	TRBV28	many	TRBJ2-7	TGTGCCAGCAGTTTATCCGTTAGCCCCTACGAGCAGTACTTC	CASSLSVSPYEQYF
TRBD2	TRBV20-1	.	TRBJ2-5	TGCAGTGCTATTCGACTAGCGGGGGGGCCGAGTGAGACCCAGTACTTC	CSAIRLAGGPSETQYF
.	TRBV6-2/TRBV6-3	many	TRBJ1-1	TGTGCCAGCAGGCTAGGGGTTCGTGGCACTGAAGCTTTCTTT	CASRLGVRGTEAFF
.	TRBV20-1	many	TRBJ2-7	TGCAGTGCTAGAGATCGCCAGTACTACGAGCAGTACTTC	CSARDRQYYEQYF
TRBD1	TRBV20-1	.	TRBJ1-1	TGCAGTGCTAGACCATTGGACAGGGAGACAGCTTTCTTT	CSARPLDRETAFF
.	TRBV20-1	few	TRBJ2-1	TGCAGTGCTAGGGACCTCGGGACAACTTACAATGAGCAGTTCTTC	CSARDLGTTYNEQFF
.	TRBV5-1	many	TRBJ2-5	TGCGCCAGCAGCGGGCAACCGGGATCCTCGGCCGAGACCCAGTACTTC	CASSGQPGSSAETQYF
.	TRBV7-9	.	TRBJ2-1	TGTGCCAGCAGCTCCTCTGCGGGTGGATGGGACAATGAGCAGTTCTTC	CASSSSAGGWDNEQFF
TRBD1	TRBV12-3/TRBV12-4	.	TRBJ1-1	TGTGCCAGCAGTTCAACGACAGGGGGCGCGGGGAGGAAGACTGAAGCTTTCTTT	CASSSTTGGAGRKTEAFF
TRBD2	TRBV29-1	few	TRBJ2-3	TGCAGCACCGGGACTAGCGGGACCTTTCATGATACGCAGTATTTT	CSTGTSGTFHDTQYF
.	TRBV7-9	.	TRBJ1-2	TGTGGCAGCAGCTACCGGGACTCGCTAATGGATGGCTACACCTTC	CGSSYRDSLMDGYTF
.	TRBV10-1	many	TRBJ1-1	TGTGCCAGCAGCGGACAGTTGAACACTGAAGCTTTCTTT	CASSGQLNTEAFF
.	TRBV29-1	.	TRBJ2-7	TGCAGCGTTGCCGCGGGGCGAAAGTACGAGCAGTACTTC	CSVAAGRKYEQYF
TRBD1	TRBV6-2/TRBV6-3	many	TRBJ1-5	TGTGCCAGCACCGAGGCCGGGACAGCTAGCAATCAGCCCCAGCATTTT	CASTEAGTASNQPQHF
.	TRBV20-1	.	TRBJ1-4	TGCAGTGCTAGAGATTCCGGAAATGAAAAACTGTTTTTT	CSARDSGNEKLFF
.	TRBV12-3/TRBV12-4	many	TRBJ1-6	TGTGCCAGCAGCACCGACGTGTCCTATAATTCACCCCTCCACTTT	CASSTDVSYNSPLHF
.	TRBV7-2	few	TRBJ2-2	TGTGCCAGCAGCTTTAGTCGGCGTGGAGGGGCCGGGGAGCTGTTTTTT	CASSFSRRGGAGELFF
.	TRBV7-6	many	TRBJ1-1	TGTGCCAGCAGCTACGGGGATGGGACTGAAGCTTTCTTT	CASSYGDGTEAFF
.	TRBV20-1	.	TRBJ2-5	TGCAGTGCCACAGCGGTGGTACAAGAGACCCAGTACTTC	CSATAVVQETQYF
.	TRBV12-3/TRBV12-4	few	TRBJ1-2	TGTGCCAGCAGTTTAGAATTAATGGGGGGCTACACCTTC	CASSLELMGGYTF
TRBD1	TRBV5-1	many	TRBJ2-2	TGCGCCAGCAGCATAGGGACAGGGGGCAACGGGGAGCTGTTTTTT	CASSIGTGGNGELFF
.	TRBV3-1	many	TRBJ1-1	TGTGCCAGCAGCCCGCGGGTGAACACTGAAGCTTTCTTT	CASSPRVNTEAFF
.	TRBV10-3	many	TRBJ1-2	TGTGCCATCAGTGATGGTCAGGAAGGCTACACCTTC	CAISDGQEGYTF
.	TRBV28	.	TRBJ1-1	TGTGCCAGCACCCCAGGGGCCAACACTGAAGCTTTCTTT	CASTPGANTEAFF
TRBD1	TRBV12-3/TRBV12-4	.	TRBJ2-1	TGTGCCAGCCGGGACAGGGAAAGAAATGAGCAGTTCTTC	CASRDRERNEQFF
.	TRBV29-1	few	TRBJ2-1	TGCAGCGTTGTCAGGGGAGAATCCTACAATGAGCAGTTCTTC	CSVVRGESYNEQFF
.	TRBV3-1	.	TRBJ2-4	TGTGCCAGCTGTTTAGAAGACAGTGTTAGCGCGATAGCCAAAAACATTCAGTACTTC	CASCLEDSVSAIAKNIQYF
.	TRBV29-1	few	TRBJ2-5	TGCAGCGTTGGGGCAAACCAAGAGACCCAGTACTTC	CSVGANQETQYF
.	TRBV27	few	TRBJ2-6	TGTGCCAGCAGCACGGGACGTTTAATGGGGGCCAACGTCCTGACTTTC	CASSTGRLMGANVLTF
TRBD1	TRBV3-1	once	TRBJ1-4	TGTGCCAGCAGCCCAACAGGGGGTAGCGAAAAACTGTTTTTT	CASSPTGGSEKLFF
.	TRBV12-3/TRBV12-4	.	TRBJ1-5	TGTGCCAGCAGTCCCGGTCGTCATCAGCCCCAGCATTTT	CASSPGRHQPQHF
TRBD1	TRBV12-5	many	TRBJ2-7	TGTGCTAGACGCGACCACCAAACAGGGGAATTCTACGAGCAGTACTTC	CARRDHQTGEFYEQYF
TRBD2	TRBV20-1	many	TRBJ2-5	TGCAGTGCTAGGGGGCTAGCGGGAGATGGGGAGACCCAGTACTTC	CSARGLAGDGETQYF
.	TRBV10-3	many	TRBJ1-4	TGTGCCATCAGTGAGTCGAGGGGGGTTCCTGCTAATGAAAAACTGTTTTTT	CAISESRGVPANEKLFF
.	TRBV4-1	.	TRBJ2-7	TGCGCCAGCAGCCAAGGTCACGAGCAGTACTTC	CASSQGHEQYF
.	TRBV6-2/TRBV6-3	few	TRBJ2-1	TGTGCCAGCAGTGCCATGGCGCGGGGGCCCAGCAATGAGCAGTTCTTC	CASSAMARGPSNEQFF
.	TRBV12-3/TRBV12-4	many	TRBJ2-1	TGTGCCAGCAGTCAGGCCCGGGCTTTGAGTGAGCAGTTCTTC	CASSQARALSEQFF
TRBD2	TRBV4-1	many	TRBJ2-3	TGCGCCAGCAGCCAACTGGTTAAGCGGGGGGACGCAGATACGCAGTATTTT	CASSQLVKRGDADTQYF
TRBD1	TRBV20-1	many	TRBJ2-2	TGCAGTGCTAGAACACGACAGGGGAGCACCGGGGAGCTGTTTTTT	CSARTRQGSTGELFF
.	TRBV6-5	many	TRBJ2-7	TGTGCCAGCAGTTCCCGAGACGAGCCCTACGAGCAGTACTTC	CASSSRDEPYEQYF
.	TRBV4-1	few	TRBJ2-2	TGCGCCAGCAGCCAAGTTCCCCGCGGGAAGGGGGAGCTGTTTTTT	CASSQVPRGKGELFF
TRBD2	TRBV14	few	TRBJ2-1	TGTGCCAGCAGCCAAGGACTAGCGGGAGTTTTTGCGGAAGATGAGCAGTTCTTC	CASSQGLAGVFAEDEQFF
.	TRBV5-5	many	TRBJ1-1	TGTGCCAGCAGCTTGATGGGTGGCACTGAAGCTTTCTTT	CASSLMGGTEAFF
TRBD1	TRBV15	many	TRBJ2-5	TGTGCCACCAGCAGAAACACAGGGGCGGGAGAGACCCAGTACTTC	CATSRNTGAGETQYF
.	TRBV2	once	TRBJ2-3	TGTGCCAGCACCGGATGGGACCTCCTGGAGGATACGCAGTATTTT	CASTGWDLLEDTQYF
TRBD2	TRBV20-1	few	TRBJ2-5	TGCTGTGCTAGGTTAGCGGGGATTTACCAAGAGACCCAGTACTTC	CCARLAGIYQETQYF
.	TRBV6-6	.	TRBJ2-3	TGTGCCAGCAGTTACTCGATACAGGTCACAGATACGCAGTATTTT	CASSYSIQVTDTQYF
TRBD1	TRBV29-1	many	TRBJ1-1	TGCAGCGCCCAGGGGGCCATGAACACTGAAGCTTTCTTT	CSAQGAMNTEAFF
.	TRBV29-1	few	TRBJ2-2	TGCAGCGTTGTATCGGACGGGGAGCTGTTTTTT	CSVVSDGELFF